The 24 T cell receptor beta chains in this list originate from one sample, sequenced in a study of metastatic and nonmetastatic thyroid tumors. No patient received treatment before thyroid surgery. TCRdb re-called clones from the PCR reads using MiXCR. The sample consists of approximately 82,000 clones, around 13% of them appearing once. Sequencing used tumor tissue. Receptors were obtained from a female donor with papillary thyroid cancer or a benign thyroid nodule (not recorded which). Some clones in this sample may be carry-over from other donors' samples.

The chain couples TRBV11-2 to TRBJ2-1; D possibly matches TRBD1 or TRBD2 (5 bases each). Germline loops: CDR1 SGHAT, CDR2 FQNNGV. V lost 7 bases to trimming and J lost 2 bases, with 18 bases between them. The CDR3 contains 16 residues. CDR3 in amino acids: CASTREDPQAYNEQFF. The CDR3 DNA follows: TGTGCCAGCACACGGGAAGACCCACAGGCCTACAATGAGCAGTTCTTC.

At least ten counts were recorded for this clone. Different DNA sequences within this sample yield the same CDR3. This chain joins TRBV28 and TRBJ2-1, with a possible D match to TRBD2 (6 bases). The ends were cut back, 3 bases at V and 1 base at J, with 13 bases in the middle. CDR1 is MDHEN, CDR2 SYDVKM, per germline. The length of the CDR3 is 16 residues. CDR3 coding DNA: TGTGCCAGCAGTTTCGGGCGTGGGAGGTCCTACAATGAGCAGTTCTTC. Its protein product is CASSFGRGRSYNEQFF. Filled out from reference TRBV28 and TRBJ2-1, the complete variable domain reads DVKVTQSSRYLVKRTGEKVFLECVQDMDHENMFWYRQDPGLGLRLIYFSYDVKMKEKGDIPEGYSVSREKKERFSLILESASTNQTSMYLCASSFGRGRSYNEQFFGPGTRLTVL.

As for this clone: It may be a read error: a sequence one base away is much more abundant. This same CDR3 is encoded by further DNA sequences in the sample. The chain links TRBV20-1 to TRBJ2-1; tentatively, D is TRBD2 (6 bases). In germline, CDR1 is DFQATT, CDR2 SNEGSKA (reference sequence). This CDR3 comprises 15 residues. The CDR3 nucleotides read TGCAGTGCTCGTGGGGTAGCGGCGGTTTTGGCTGAGCGGTTCTTC. This codes for CSARGVAAVLAERFF.

In its sample, this clone was seen many times. This rearrangement joins TRBV7-9 to TRBJ2-5; TRBD1 matches 7 bases. V dropped 6 bases and J dropped 2; count of bases not matched to a gene: 9. This CDR3 comprises 15 residues. Germline values: CDR1 SEHNR, CDR2 FQNEAQ (reference sequence). CDR3 region: CASSLLRDRQETQYF. CDR3 DNA sequence: TGTGCCAGCAGTCTTCTGAGGGACAGACAAGAGACCCAGTACTTC.

This clone was seen many times. The V call is TRBV2, the J call TRBJ2-4, with 8 bases identical to TRBD1. J gave up 15 bases and V 6 bases, and 7 bases lay outside the gene matches. The germline CDR1 and CDR2 sequences are SNHLY and FYNNEI. The CDR3 runs 11 residues. The CDR3 nucleotides are TGTGCCAGCAGAGGGGCAGGACAGGGGTACTTC. Residues: CASRGAGQGYF.

This clone was detected ten times or more. The chain has TRBV6-1 and TRBJ2-7; TRBD1 agrees at 7 bases. Unmatched junction bases numbered 14, after V lost 8 bases and J lost 4 bases. In germline, CDR1 is MNHNS, CDR2 SASEGT. This CDR3 comprises 15 residues. The CDR3 nucleotides are TGTGCCAGCGACAGATACTGGGACAGCGGTTACGAGCAGTACTTC. This codes for CASDRYWDSGYEQYF.

Many counts were recorded for this clone. The genes are TRBV24-1 and TRBJ2-1; D gene unclear. Germline V gene sequence: CDR1 KGHDR, CDR2 SFDVKD. V lost 6 bases and J 7 bases, leaving 18 bases between the germline ends. The CDR3 consists of 15 residues. The DNA of the CDR3 is TGTGCCACCAGTTCTAGTGTACTCCCCACAAATGAGCAGTTCTTC. Protein sequence: CATSSSVLPTNEQFF.

The table lists this clone with many counts. The chain is built from TRBV12-3 or TRBV12-4 and TRBJ2-2; 8 bases are shared with TRBD1. J gave up 5 bases and V 5 bases, and 4 bases lay outside the gene matches. CDR3 length: 14 amino acids. CDR3 residues: CASSDRQGTGELFF. As DNA, the CDR3 is TGTGCCAGCAGTGACAGACAGGGGACCGGGGAGCTGTTTTTT.

On this clone: A much more abundant neighbour one base away suggests this may be a read error. The DNA for the CDR3 is TGTGCCAGCAGCCGCAGAGGACTAGCGGGAGTAGGAAATAACGAGCAGTTCTTC. This gives the protein CASSRRGLAGVGNNEQFF. V and J are TRBV4-2 and TRBJ2-7, with TRBD2 identical over 13 bases. The J call could be wrong; TRBJ2-1 is a better fit for the DNA end. This CDR3 spans 18 amino acids. Germline CDR1 and CDR2: LGHNA and YNFKEQ.

This clone appeared many times. The V and J genes are TRBV28 and TRBJ1-1; no clear D. Germline lookup yields CDR1 MDHEN and CDR2 SYDVKM. V was pared by 6 bases and J by 0 bases, with 8 bases between. The CDR3 has 13 amino acids. CDR3 in DNA: TGTGCCAGCAGCCCGTCCGTGAACACTGAAGCTTTCTTT. Translated, it gives CASSPSVNTEAFF.

V gene TRBV6-5 combines with J gene TRBJ2-7; perhaps TRBD2 as D (7 bases). CDR1 is MNHEY and CDR2 is SVGAGI in the germline V gene. The V gene lost 5 bases and the J gene lost 5 bases, with 28 bases spanning the gap. The CDR3 is 18 residues long. CDR3 region: CASSPHLTPGPGGHEQYF. The DNA of the CDR3 is TGTGCCAGCAGTCCCCACCTTACGCCGGGACCCGGGGGGCACGAGCAGTACTTC.

As to this clone: This may stem from a read error, because a much larger clone lies one nucleotide away. Other DNA sequences in the sample encode the same CDR3. V and J are TRBV11-2 and TRBJ2-5, with D uncertain. CDR1 is SGHAT and CDR2 is FQNNGV in the germline V gene. The CDR3 is 12 amino acids. For the CDR3, the DNA is TGTGCTAGCAGCCCGTACCAAGAGACCCAGTACTTC. Translation gives CASSPYQETQYF.

In its sample, this clone was seen many times. This chain links TRBV12-5 with TRBJ2-1; no firm D call. This CDR3 spans 15 amino acids. V was pared by 2 bases and J by 2 bases, with 10 bases between. Germline loops: CDR1 LGHNT, CDR2 FRNRAP. CDR3 sequence: CASGLTRDTYNEQFF. As DNA, the CDR3 is TGTGCTAGTGGTTTGACCCGAGACACCTACAATGAGCAGTTCTTC.

This clone was recorded at least ten times. The chain carries TRBV29-1 and TRBJ1-5; D might be TRBD1 (5 bases). Trimming took 4 bases from V and 5 from J, leaving 12 bases between them. CDR3 length: 13 residues. The germline gives CDR1 SQVTM, CDR2 ANQGSEA. The CDR3 DNA is TGCAGCGTTGCTGGACATCTCGATCAGCCCCAGCATTTT. Translated: CSVAGHLDQPQHF.

Many counts were recorded for this clone. The chain couples TRBV30 to TRBJ2-5; D perhaps matches TRBD2 (7 bases). CDR1 and CDR2 (germline): GTSNPN, SVGIG (reference sequence). CDR3 size: 15 residues. Trimming stripped 0 bases from V and 4 bases from J, with 15 bases between. The CDR3 sequence is CAWSVGGGSGETQYF. CDR3 nucleotides: TGTGCCTGGAGTGTAGGGGGAGGGAGCGGAGAGACCCAGTACTTC. Full variable domain (missing parts from reference TRBV30 and TRBJ2-5): SQTIHQWPATLVQPVGSPLSLECTVEGTSNPNLYWYRQAAGRGLQLLFYSVGIGQISSEVPQNLSASRPQDRQFILSSKKLLLSDSGFYLCAWSVGGGSGETQYFGPGTRLLVL.

Of note for this clone: A much larger clone differs by one base, so this may be a read error. The chain recombines TRBV27 with TRBJ2-4; D gene uncertain. Germline lookup yields CDR1 MNHEY and CDR2 SMNVEV (reference sequence). The V end lost 5 bases, the J end lost 3 bases, and 8 bases lay between the germline ends. The CDR3 sequence is 13 residues long. DNA of the CDR3: TGTGCCAGCAGTCTAATCAGCAAAAACATTCAGTACTTC. Translated, it gives CASSLISKNIQYF.

As concerns this clone: Mismatch with germline at one junction end may stem from a read error. The chain is built from TRBV20-1 and TRBJ1-1; 8 nucleotides align to TRBD1. Germline lookup yields CDR1 DFQATT and CDR2 SNEGSKA (reference sequence). This CDR3 is 17 amino acids long. CDR3 residues: CSSRYDRGGRWNTEAFF. The CDR3, as DNA: TGCAGTTCTAGATACGACAGGGGAGGTAGGTGGAACACTGAAGCTTTCTTT.

This clone was recorded at least ten times. This chain uses TRBV6-1 with TRBJ1-1; TRBD1 agrees at 10 bases. Germline values: CDR1 MNHNS, CDR2 SASEGT. This CDR3 spans 13 amino acids. V dropped 7 bases and J dropped 7; count of bases not matched to a gene: 6. The CDR3 loop is CASTGQGYGEAFF. The CDR3 bases are TGTGCCAGCACGGGACAGGGGTATGGTGAAGCTTTCTTT.

In this sample, this clone turned up many times. One end of the junction fails to match germline, which may point to a read error. The rearrangement uses TRBV19 and TRBJ2-1; the match to TRBD1 covers 9 bases. The CDR3 is 13 amino acids. CDR1 is LNHDA, CDR2 SQIVND, per germline (reference sequence). DNA of the CDR3: TGTGCCTCGGGACAGGGTCCCTACAATGGGCAGTTCTTC. Amino acids: CASGQGPYNGQFF.

This clone was seen more than once but under ten times. A junction boundary mismatches the germline segment, possibly from a read error. The V and J genes are TRBV27 and TRBJ1-6, with D maybe TRBD1 (6 bases). The germline V gene has CDR1 MNHEY and CDR2 SMNVEV (reference sequence). The CDR3 is made up of 14 amino acids. The CDR3 loop reads CASGKGKGGSPLHF. As DNA, the CDR3 is TGTGCCAGCGGAAAGGGAAAGGGGGGCTCACCCCTACACTTT.

This clone was seen many times. This chain joins TRBV6-4 and TRBJ2-1; D gene unclear. CDR1 and CDR2 from the germline V gene are MRHNA and SNTAGT. Trimming removed 5 bases from V and 4 bases from J, with 9 bases in between. CDR3 size: 13 residues. CDR3 in DNA: TGTGCCAGCAGTTCTTACCTGTACAATGAGCAGTTCTTC. Its translation: CASSSYLYNEQFF.

The sample holds many counts of this clone. The CDR3 region is CASSQNRLSGANVLTF. The CDR3 DNA follows: TGTGCCAGCAGCCAAAACAGGCTCTCTGGGGCCAACGTCCTGACTTTC. The chain carries TRBV7-8 and TRBJ2-6, with a possible D match to TRBD1 (5 bases). Trimming cost V 5 bases and J 0 bases, with 11 bases left between them. The CDR3 totals 16 residues. CDR1 is SGHVS, CDR2 FQNEAQ, per germline.

This clone was recorded at least ten times. The V and J genes are TRBV30 and TRBJ1-2; TRBD1 might be the D (5 bases). Germline V gene sequence: CDR1 GTSNPN, CDR2 SVGIG (reference sequence). V shed 1 base and J shed 6 bases, with 12 bases lying between them. The CDR3 covers 13 residues. Written as DNA, the CDR3 is TGTGCCTGGAGTGCACGTATCAGGGATGGCTACACCTTC. It translates to CAWSARIRDGYTF.

This clone was seen a few times. This sequence joins TRBV4-2 and TRBJ1-1; D not certain. V dropped 1 base and J dropped 4 bases, with 7 bases sitting between them. The CDR3 contains 13 residues. Germline V CDR1 and CDR2: LGHNA, YNFKEQ. CDR3 region: CASSQGGVTEAFF. In nucleotides, the CDR3 is TGTGCCAGCAGCCAAGGAGGTGTCACTGAAGCTTTCTTT.